This entry describes one T cell receptor (beta chain). Deletions cut 0 bases from V and 0 bases from J, with 7 bases between. The germline V gene has CDR1 SGHDT and CDR2 YYEEEE. The length of the CDR3 is 15 residues. The source of the sample is a study of memory CD4+ T cells and cytomegalovirus serostatus. Using immunoSEQ multiplex PCR, the repertoire was profiled, and TCRdb retains in-frame clones only, with some absent. The data contain 55,000 to 80,000 clones, roughly 76% of them singletons. The sort gate was single viable CD3+CD4+CD8-CD45RO+ cells for memory CD4+ T cells. This chain joins TRBV5-6 and TRBJ1-3; D not resolved. Sequences were obtained from memory CD4+ T cells from blood. This sequence originates from an adult in good health and CMV-seropositive. The CDR3 sequence is CASSLGTGSGNTIYF. CDR3 sequence (DNA): TGTGCCAGCAGCTTGGGAACCGGCTCTGGAAACACCATATATTTT.